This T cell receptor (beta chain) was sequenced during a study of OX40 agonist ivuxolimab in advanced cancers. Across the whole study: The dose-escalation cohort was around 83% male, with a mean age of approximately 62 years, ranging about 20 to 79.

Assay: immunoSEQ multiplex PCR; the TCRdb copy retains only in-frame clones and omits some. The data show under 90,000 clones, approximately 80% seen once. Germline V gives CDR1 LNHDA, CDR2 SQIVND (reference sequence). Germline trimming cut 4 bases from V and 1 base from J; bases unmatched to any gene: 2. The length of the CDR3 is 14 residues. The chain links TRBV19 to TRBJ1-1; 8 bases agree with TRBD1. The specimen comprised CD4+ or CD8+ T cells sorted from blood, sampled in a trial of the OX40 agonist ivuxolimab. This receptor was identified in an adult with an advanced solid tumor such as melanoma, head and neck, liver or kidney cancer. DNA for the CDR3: TGTGCCAGTAGTAGGACAGGGACGAACACTGAAGCTTTCTTT. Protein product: CASSRTGTNTEAFF. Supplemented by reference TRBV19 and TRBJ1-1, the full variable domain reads DGGITQSPKYLFRKEGQNVTLSCEQNLNHDAMYWYRQDPGQGLRLIYYSQIVNDFQKGDIAEGYSVSREKKESFPLTVTSAQKNPTAFYLCASSRTGTNTEAFFGQGTRLTVV.